This TCR beta chain was sequenced during a study of T cell repertoires in cytomegalovirus infection. About the research overall: Indications of both CMV infection and matching HLA type were provided by public TCR beta signatures.

One entry per CDR3 protein, called by TCRdb with MiXCR from the reads. This sample yields about 130,000 distinct CDR3 sequences, of which roughly a quarter are seen a single time; roughly 33% belongs to the top ten. J lost 3 bases, V lost 2 bases, and 3 bases had no gene match. The CDR3 totals 15 residues. Germline CDR1 is SGHVS and CDR2 is FQNEAQ. Points from the study as a whole: HLA-C-restricted, CMV-specific TCR beta clonotypes were dominant ex vivo.

This clonotype was detected a few times. The antigen remains undetermined. Sample: PBMCs, sequenced either directly or after in vitro stimulation (not recorded which). This sequence joins TRBV7-8 and TRBJ1-3, with TRBD1 identical over 8 bases. The receptor's source is a human donor in good health (CMV status not recorded). Some clones in this sample may be carry-over from other donors' samples. Written as DNA, the CDR3 is TGTGCCAGCAGCTTATTAGGACAGGGTGGAAACACCATATATTTT. Protein: CASSLLGQGGNTIYF. The entire variable domain, with the rest obtained from reference TRBV7-8 and TRBJ1-3, is as follows: GAGVSQSPRYKVAKRGQDVALRCDPISGHVSLFWYQQALGQGPEFLTYFQNEAQLDKSGLPSDRFFAERPEGSVSTLKIQRTQQEDSAVYLCASSLLGQGGNTIYFGEGSWLTVV.